One sample yielded the 30 T cell receptor beta chains listed below, sequenced in a study of blood T cell repertoires in COVID-19 (dated by TCRdb to 2018 to 2020). Libraries were made using the immunoSEQ multiplex PCR assay. Imported from immuneACCESS, the table was reduced by TCRdb to in-frame sequences with V and J called. These copies leave out some clones; in studies compared against another copy, an unresolved V gene accounts for under half, and the cause of the remainder is not known. In all, the sample holds 70,000 to 85,000 clones, and roughly 80% of those were seen once. In total, the top ten clones hold approximately 12% of the sample. Sequenced sample: peripheral blood. These receptors originate from a man older than 75 with acute or convalescent COVID-19.

V is TRBV5-8 and J is TRBJ1-5; 7 nucleotides agree with TRBD1. J gave up 6 bases and V 2 bases, and 5 bases lay outside the gene matches. The CDR3 consists of 14 residues. CDR1 is SGHTS, CDR2 YDEGEE, per germline. In nucleotides, the CDR3 is TGTGCCAGCAGCTTCGGACAGGCAGGTCAGCCCCAGCATTTT. Translated, it gives CASSFGQAGQPQHF.

V is TRBV5-1 and J is TRBJ2-2; TRBD1 is a possible D gene (5 bases). Germline assignment: CDR1 SGHRS and CDR2 YFSETQ. V lost 4 bases to trimming and J lost 2 bases, with 15 bases between them. CDR3 size: 16 residues. CDR3 DNA: TGCGCCAGCAGCCTACAGACAGTTCCAAACACCGGGGAGCTGTTTTTT. Translated: CASSLQTVPNTGELFF.

The chain has TRBV11-3 and TRBJ2-1; D might be TRBD1 (6 bases). Germline V gene lookup returns CDR1 SGHNT and CDR2 YENEEA. The CDR3 has 16 residues. The V gene lost 4 bases and the J gene lost 4 bases, with 17 bases spanning the gap. The CDR3 here is CASSYGVNRAYNEQFF. The CDR3 DNA sequence: TGTGCCAGCAGCTATGGTGTTAACAGGGCGTACAATGAGCAGTTCTTC.

The chain employs TRBV7-9 and TRBJ1-1, with TRBD1 matching over 11 bases. Per the germline V gene, CDR1 is SEHNR and CDR2 is FQNEAQ (reference sequence). Trimming at V came to 5 bases and at J to 4 bases, leaving 6 bases not matched to a gene. The CDR3 contains 15 residues. CDR3 loop: CASSTRTGGITEAFF. The CDR3 DNA follows: TGTGCCAGCAGCACCAGGACAGGGGGCATCACTGAAGCTTTCTTT.

This chain links TRBV20-1 with TRBJ1-6; D is possibly TRBD1 (5 bases). CDR1 is DFQATT, CDR2 SNEGSKA, per germline (reference sequence). CDR3 length equals 13 residues. Trimming stripped 3 bases from V and 8 bases from J, with 11 bases between. The chain's CDR3 is CSASKGRYSPLHF. The CDR3, as DNA: TGCAGTGCTAGTAAGGGGAGGTATTCACCCCTCCACTTT.

The gene calls are TRBV19 and TRBJ1-4; D might be TRBD1 (6 bases). CDR3 size: 15 residues. V was clipped by 1 base and J by 8 bases, with 14 bases between them. Per the germline V gene, CDR1 is LNHDA and CDR2 is SQIVND (reference sequence). Here the CDR3 reads CASSIARGQDEKLFF. The CDR3 nucleotides are TGTGCCAGTAGTATAGCGCGGGGGCAGGACGAAAAACTGTTTTTT.

This rearrangement joins TRBV2 to TRBJ2-5; D call uncertain. The CDR3 loop spans 12 amino acids. The V end lost 10 bases, the J end lost 0 bases, and 9 bases lay between the germline ends. Germline V CDR1 and CDR2: SNHLY, FYNNEI. The chain's CDR3 is CATRQDQETQYF. The CDR3 nucleotides are TGTGCCACCCGACAAGACCAAGAGACCCAGTACTTC.

J is TRBJ1-5 and V is TRBV19, with D perhaps TRBD1 (5 bases). Germline lookup yields CDR1 LNHDA and CDR2 SQIVND (reference sequence). The ends were cut back, 1 base at V and 4 bases at J, with 17 bases in the middle. The length of the CDR3 is 17 residues. The CDR3 coding sequence is TGTGCCAGTAGTATAGCCTCCGCCCAGGGATGGAATCAGCCCCAGCATTTT. Its protein product is CASSIASAQGWNQPQHF.

J is TRBJ2-3 and V is TRBV20-1; 7 bases line up with TRBD2. CDR3 size: 14 residues. V trimming: 3 bases; J trimming: 7 bases; junction bases outside the gene matches: 10. Germline V gene lookup returns CDR1 DFQATT and CDR2 SNEGSKA (reference sequence). CDR3 residues: CSASGGVPSYTQYF. The CDR3 bases are TGCAGTGCTAGTGGGGGGGTCCCGTCCTATACGCAGTATTTT.

The rearrangement joins TRBV7-9 to TRBJ2-7, with D maybe TRBD1 (6 bases). The germline CDR1 and CDR2 sequences are SEHNR and FQNEAQ (reference sequence). V gave up 5 bases and J gave up 0 bases, with 17 bases separating them. The CDR3 is 16 amino acids. The CDR3 sequence is CASSRSGTLTSYEQYF. CDR3 DNA sequence: TGTGCCAGCAGCCGGTCCGGGACACTTACCTCCTACGAGCAGTACTTC.

Written as DNA, the CDR3 is TGCAGCGTTGGGTATACACAGGGGTATTTAAGTAAGGACACTGAAGCTTTCTTT. It encodes CSVGYTQGYLSKDTEAFF. V gene TRBV29-1 combines with J gene TRBJ1-1, with 7 bases that match TRBD1. The CDR3 totals 18 residues. Germline V gives CDR1 SQVTM, CDR2 ANQGSEA. With 4 bases clipped from V and 3 bases from J, the junction kept 20 bases outside the gene matches.

The chain recombines TRBV18 with TRBJ1-1; D may be TRBD1 (6 bases). The V end was cut by 5 bases, the J end by 0 bases, with 10 bases between. CDR1 and CDR2 from the germline V gene are KGHSH and LQKENI. The CDR3 contains 14 residues. The CDR3 nucleotides read TGTGCCAGCTCAATGGGACATCTGAACACTGAAGCTTTCTTT. It codes for CASSMGHLNTEAFF.

The rearrangement links TRBV19 to TRBJ1-4, with TRBD1 identical over 10 bases. With 4 bases clipped from V and 3 bases from J, the junction kept 5 bases outside the gene matches. Per the germline V gene, CDR1 is LNHDA and CDR2 is SQIVND (reference sequence). The CDR3 consists of 16 residues. This CDR3 reads CASSRTGTGANEKLFF. The CDR3 nucleotides are TGTGCCAGTAGTAGAACCGGGACAGGGGCTAATGAAAAACTGTTTTTT.

V is TRBV18 and J is TRBJ1-1; D is ambiguous. V lost 5 bases and J lost 3, with 16 bases in between. Germline V gene sequence: CDR1 KGHSH, CDR2 LQKENI. The CDR3 spans 15 residues. CDR3 coding DNA: TGTGCCAGCTCAGGGTTGGGCATGTCCGACACTGAAGCTTTCTTT. Translated: CASSGLGMSDTEAFF.

The rearrangement joins TRBV11-2 to TRBJ1-1; D uncertain. The CDR3 contains 13 residues. Trimming cost V 5 bases and J 4 bases, with 11 bases left between them. Looked up from germline, CDR1 is SGHAT and CDR2 is FQNNGV. As DNA, the CDR3 is TGTGCCAGCAGCGCAAGGACTGGCACTGAAGCTTTCTTT. Protein: CASSARTGTEAFF. Filled out from reference TRBV11-2 and TRBJ1-1, the complete variable domain reads EAGVAQSPRYKIIEKRQSVAFWCNPISGHATLYWYQQILGQGPKLLIQFQNNGVVDDSQLPKDRFSAERLKGVDSTLKIQPAKLEDSAVYLCASSARTGTEAFFGQGTRLTVV.

The chain has TRBV14 and TRBJ1-3; unclear D gene. The V end lost 5 bases, the J end lost 0 bases, and 14 bases lay between the germline ends. The CDR3 consists of 16 residues. Germline values: CDR1 SGHDN, CDR2 FVKESK. The chain's CDR3 is CASSTPGRLSGNTIYF. DNA of the CDR3: TGTGCCAGCAGCACCCCTGGGCGCCTCTCTGGAAACACCATATATTTT.

V is TRBV10-3 and J is TRBJ1-2; TRBD1 is a possible D gene (6 bases). V lost 10 bases and J lost 0, with 12 bases in between. Germline CDR1 ENHRY, CDR2 SYGVKD. The CDR3 contains 13 residues. The CDR3: CASTGSTNYGYTF. The CDR3 nucleotides are TGTGCCAGTACAGGGAGTACTAACTATGGCTACACCTTC.

The rearrangement joins TRBV7-2 to TRBJ2-7; TRBD2 matches 7 bases. The CDR3 totals 14 residues. CDR1 is SGHTA, CDR2 FQGNSA, per germline. The V segment lost 3 bases and the J segment 6 bases; nucleotides outside the gene matches: 8. The CDR3 region is CASSLSGGGSEQYF. In nucleotides, the CDR3 is TGTGCCAGCAGCTTGAGTGGCGGCGGGAGCGAGCAGTACTTC.

The chain carries TRBV5-5 and TRBJ1-4; 11 bases match TRBD1. The CDR3 is made up of 14 amino acids. After removal of 4 bases from V and 9 bases from J, the junction contained 5 bases not matched to a gene. Per germline, CDR1 SGHKS and CDR2 YYEKEE (reference sequence). In DNA, the CDR3 is TGTGCCAGCAGCCCGGGACAGGGGGTTCAAAAACTGTTTTTT. Translating gives CASSPGQGVQKLFF.

The gene calls are TRBV9 and TRBJ1-5; TRBD1 matches 7 bases. The CDR3 totals 16 residues. The V gene's germline CDR1 is SGDLS and CDR2 YYNGEE. The trim removed 0 bases at V and 6 bases at J, leaving 9 bases unmatched. CDR3 nucleotides: TGTGCCAGCAGCGTAGCTGAGACAGGGCTCACTCAGCCCCAGCATTTT. Its translation is CASSVAETGLTQPQHF.

This chain uses TRBV5-1 with TRBJ2-1; 16 nucleotides line up with TRBD2. Germline V lookup: CDR1 SGHRS, CDR2 YFSETQ. CDR3 length: 16 amino acids. Trimming took 0 bases from V and 10 from J; bases not matched to a gene: 4. This CDR3 reads CASSLVGLAGGREQFF. CDR3 sequence (DNA): TGCGCCAGCAGCTTGGTGGGACTAGCGGGGGGGCGAGAGCAGTTCTTC.

The chain is built from TRBV5-1 and TRBJ2-3, with TRBD2 identical over 9 bases. This CDR3 spans 16 amino acids. Germline CDR1 reads SGHRS; CDR2 reads YFSETQ. Trimming took 4 bases from V and 1 from J; bases not matched to a gene: 7. CDR3 nucleotide sequence: TGCGCCAGCAGCGTCCGGATAGCGGGGGGCACAGATACGCAGTATTTT. Its translation: CASSVRIAGGTDTQYF. Complete variable domain (other parts from reference TRBV5-1 and TRBJ2-3): KAGVTQTPRYLIKTRGQQVTLSCSPISGHRSVSWYQQTPGQGLQFLFEYFSETQRNKGNFPGRFSGRQFSNSRSEMNVSTLELGDSALYLCASSVRIAGGTDTQYFGPGTRLTVL.

The chain couples TRBV18 to TRBJ1-2; D is perhaps TRBD1 (6 bases). V was shortened by 6 bases and J by 4 bases, with 12 bases between the two germline ends. Germline V gives CDR1 KGHSH, CDR2 LQKENI. The CDR3 length is 13 residues. The CDR3 region has the DNA TGTGCCAGCTCCCTCTCGGACAGCTATGGCTACACCTTC. Its protein is CASSLSDSYGYTF. The whole variable domain, filled in from reference TRBV18 and TRBJ1-2, reads NAGVMQNPRHLVRRRGQEARLRCSPMKGHSHVYWYRQLPEEGLKFMVYLQKENIIDESGMPKERFSAEFPKEGPSILRIQQVVRGDSAAYFCASSLSDSYGYTFGSGTRLTVV.

The genes are TRBV3-1 (or the pseudogene TRBV3-2) and TRBJ1-1; TRBD1 matches at 8 bases. The germline V gene has CDR1 LGHDT and CDR2 YNNKEL (reference sequence). The CDR3 contains 15 residues. V was pared by 3 bases and J by 1 base, with 4 bases of the junction left unmatched. The CDR3 bases are TGTGCCAGCAGCCAGACAGGACAGGGGAACACTGAAGCTTTCTTT. Translating it yields CASSQTGQGNTEAFF.

The rearrangement joins TRBV6-1 to TRBJ1-1; 7 nucleotides agree with TRBD1. Losses at the gene ends were 2 bases for V and 1 base for J; bases not matched to a gene: 22. CDR1 and CDR2 from the germline V gene are MNHNS and SASEGT. CDR3 length: 21 residues. The CDR3 coding sequence is TGTGCCAGCAGTGAATGGCCAGGGGGGATCTCGCGCCCCGATTCGAACACTGAAGCTTTCTTT. Translating gives CASSEWPGGISRPDSNTEAFF.

The chain recombines TRBV18 with TRBJ2-1; D perhaps matches TRBD1 (6 bases). The CDR3 is 13 residues long. The germline gives CDR1 KGHSH, CDR2 LQKENI. The V end was cut by 3 bases, the J end by 5 bases, with 8 bases between. The CDR3 loop reads CASSPPGDNEQFF. The CDR3 DNA reads as TGTGCCAGCTCACCCCCAGGGGACAATGAGCAGTTCTTC.

In its sample, this clone was seen a few times. This sequence joins TRBV6-1 and TRBJ1-3; tentative D call: TRBD1 (6 bases). The CDR3 has 16 amino acids. V was shortened by 4 bases and J by 0 bases, with 13 bases between the two germline ends. Per the germline V gene, CDR1 is MNHNS and CDR2 is SASEGT. The CDR3 sequence is CASSGNPDSSGNTIYF. The CDR3 DNA sequence: TGTGCCAGCAGTGGAAACCCGGACAGCTCTGGAAACACCATATATTTT.

The V call is TRBV6-1, the J call TRBJ1-5, with unresolved D. With 2 bases removed from V and 1 base from J, the gap between germline ends came to 9 bases. The CDR3 totals 15 residues. Germline V lookup: CDR1 MNHNS, CDR2 SASEGT. In DNA, the CDR3 is TGTGCCAGCAGTGAATACCGGGGAAGCAATCAGCCCCAGCATTTT. It specifies CASSEYRGSNQPQHF.

V gene TRBV9 combines with J gene TRBJ2-1; 11 nucleotides line up with TRBD1. CDR1 and CDR2 from the germline V gene are SGDLS and YYNGEE. Trimming at V came to 3 bases and at J to 4 bases, leaving 12 bases not matched to a gene. This CDR3 spans 18 amino acids. The CDR3 DNA follows: TGTGCCAGCAGCGAGGGGACAGGGGGAACCTTGAAATACAATGAGCAGTTCTTC. This gives the protein CASSEGTGGTLKYNEQFF.

The chain has TRBV7-3 and TRBJ2-7, with 8 bases aligning to TRBD1. The CDR3 loop spans 15 amino acids. Germline V gene sequence: CDR1 SGHTA, CDR2 FQGTGA. After removal of 4 bases from V and 2 bases from J, the junction contained 7 bases not matched to a gene. CDR3 DNA: TGTGCCAGCAGCTCAGGACAGGGAATTCCCTACGAGCAGTACTTC. Its protein is CASSSGQGIPYEQYF. Full variable domain (outside the CDR3, taken from reference TRBV7-3 and TRBJ2-7): GAGVSQTPSNKVTEKGKYVELRCDPISGHTALYWYRQSLGQGPEFLIYFQGTGAADDSGLPNDRFFAVRPEGSVSTLKIQRTERGDSAVYLCASSSGQGIPYEQYFGPGTRLTVT.